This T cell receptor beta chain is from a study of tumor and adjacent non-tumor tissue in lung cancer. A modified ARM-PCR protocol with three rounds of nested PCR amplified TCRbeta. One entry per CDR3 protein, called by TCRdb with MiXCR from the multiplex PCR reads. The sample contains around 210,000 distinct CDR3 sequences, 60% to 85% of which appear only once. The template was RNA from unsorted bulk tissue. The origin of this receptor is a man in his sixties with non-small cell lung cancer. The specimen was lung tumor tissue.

In DNA form, the CDR3 reads TGTGCCAGCAGCCCTCCAACCCGTAACAGTAAAGTTAGGGAGACCCAGTACTTC. It is translated as CASSPPTRNSKVRETQYF. The chain employs TRBV13 and TRBJ2-5; no firm D call. Trimming cost V 5 bases and J 5 bases, with 27 bases left between them. Germline V CDR1 and CDR2: PRHDT, FYEKMQ (reference sequence). This CDR3 spans 18 amino acids.